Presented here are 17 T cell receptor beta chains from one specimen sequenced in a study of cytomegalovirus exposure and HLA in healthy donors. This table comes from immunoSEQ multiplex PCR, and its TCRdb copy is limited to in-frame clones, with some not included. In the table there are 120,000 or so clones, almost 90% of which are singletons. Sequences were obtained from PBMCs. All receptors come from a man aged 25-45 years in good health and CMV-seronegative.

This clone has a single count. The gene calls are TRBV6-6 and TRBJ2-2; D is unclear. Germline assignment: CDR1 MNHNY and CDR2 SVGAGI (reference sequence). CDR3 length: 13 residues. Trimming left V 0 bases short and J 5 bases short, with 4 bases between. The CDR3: CASSYSNTGELFF. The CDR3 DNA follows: TGTGCCAGCAGTTACTCTAATACCGGGGAGCTGTTTTTT.

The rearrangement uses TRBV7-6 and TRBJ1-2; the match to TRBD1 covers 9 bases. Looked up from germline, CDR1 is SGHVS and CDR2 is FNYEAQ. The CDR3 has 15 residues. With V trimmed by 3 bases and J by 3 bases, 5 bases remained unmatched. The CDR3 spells CASSLRDRVDYGYTF. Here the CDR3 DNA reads TGTGCCAGCAGCTTGAGGGACAGGGTGGACTATGGCTACACCTTC. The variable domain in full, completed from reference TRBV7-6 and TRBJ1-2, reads GAGVSQSPRYKVTKRGQDVALRCDPISGHVSLYWYRQALGQGPEFLTYFNYEAQQDKSGLPNDRFSAERPEGSISTLTIQRTEQRDSAMYRCASSLRDRVDYGYTFGSGTRLTVV.

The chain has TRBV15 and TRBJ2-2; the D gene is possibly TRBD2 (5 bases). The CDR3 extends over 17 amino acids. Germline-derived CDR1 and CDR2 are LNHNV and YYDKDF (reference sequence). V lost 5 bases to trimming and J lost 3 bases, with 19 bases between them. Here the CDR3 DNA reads TGTGCCACCAGCTCTCCCGGGTTGGCGGGCCACACCGGGGAGCTGTTTTTT. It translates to CATSSPGLAGHTGELFF.

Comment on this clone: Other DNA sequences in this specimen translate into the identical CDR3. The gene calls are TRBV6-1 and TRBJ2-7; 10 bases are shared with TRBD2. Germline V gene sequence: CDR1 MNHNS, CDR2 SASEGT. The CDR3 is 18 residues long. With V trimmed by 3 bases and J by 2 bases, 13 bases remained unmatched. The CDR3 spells CASSEAIAGGAGTYEQYF. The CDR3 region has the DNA TGTGCCAGCAGTGAGGCTATAGCGGGAGGCGCGGGTACCTACGAGCAGTACTTC.

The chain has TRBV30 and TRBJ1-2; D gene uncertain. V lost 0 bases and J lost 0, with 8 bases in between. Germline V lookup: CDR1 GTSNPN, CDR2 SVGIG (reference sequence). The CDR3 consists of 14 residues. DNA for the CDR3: TGTGCCTGGAGTGTAACACCCACTAACTATGGCTACACCTTC. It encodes CAWSVTPTNYGYTF. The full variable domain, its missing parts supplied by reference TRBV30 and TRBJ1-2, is SQTIHQWPATLVQPVGSPLSLECTVEGTSNPNLYWYRQAAGRGLQLLFYSVGIGQISSEVPQNLSASRPQDRQFILSSKKLLLSDSGFYLCAWSVTPTNYGYTFGSGTRLTVV.

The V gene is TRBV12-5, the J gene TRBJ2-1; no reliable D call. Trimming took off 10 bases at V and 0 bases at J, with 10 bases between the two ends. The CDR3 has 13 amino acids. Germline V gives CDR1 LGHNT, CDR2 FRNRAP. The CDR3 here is CAIGGSSYNEQFF. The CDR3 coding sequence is TGTGCTATTGGCGGTAGCTCCTACAATGAGCAGTTCTTC.

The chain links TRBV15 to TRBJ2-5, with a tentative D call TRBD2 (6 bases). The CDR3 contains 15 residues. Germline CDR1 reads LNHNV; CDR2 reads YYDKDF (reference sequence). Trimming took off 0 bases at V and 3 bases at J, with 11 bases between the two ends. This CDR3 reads CATSRDRRGEETQYF. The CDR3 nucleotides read TGTGCCACCAGCAGAGATCGGCGGGGAGAAGAGACCCAGTACTTC.

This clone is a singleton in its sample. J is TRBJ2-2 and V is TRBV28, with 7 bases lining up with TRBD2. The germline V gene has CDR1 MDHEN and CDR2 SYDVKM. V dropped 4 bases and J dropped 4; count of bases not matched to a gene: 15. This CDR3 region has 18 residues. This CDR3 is CASSSISRTRVTTGELFF. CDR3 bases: TGTGCCAGCAGTTCAATATCCAGGACTAGGGTTACCACCGGGGAGCTGTTTTTT.

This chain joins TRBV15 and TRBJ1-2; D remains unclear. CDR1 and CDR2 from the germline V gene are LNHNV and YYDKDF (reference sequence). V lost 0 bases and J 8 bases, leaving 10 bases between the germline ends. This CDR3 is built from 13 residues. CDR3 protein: CATSRDMMRGYTF. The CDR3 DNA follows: TGTGCCACCAGCAGAGATATGATGAGGGGCTACACCTTC. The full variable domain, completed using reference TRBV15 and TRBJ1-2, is DAMVIQNPRYQVTQFGKPVTLSCSQTLNHNVMYWYQQKSSQAPKLLFHYYDKDFNNEADTPDNFQSRRPNTSFCFLDIRSPGLGDTAMYLCATSRDMMRGYTFGSGTRLTVV.

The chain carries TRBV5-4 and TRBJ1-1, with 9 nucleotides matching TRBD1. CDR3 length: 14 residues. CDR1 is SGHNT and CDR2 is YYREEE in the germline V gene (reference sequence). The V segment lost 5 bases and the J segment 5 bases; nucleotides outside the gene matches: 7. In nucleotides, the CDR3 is TGTGCCAGCAGTTGGGGACAGGGAACGACTGAAGCTTTCTTT. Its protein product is CASSWGQGTTEAFF. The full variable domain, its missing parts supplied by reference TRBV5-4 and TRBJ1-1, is ETGVTQSPTHLIKTRGQQVTLRCSSQSGHNTVSWYQQALGQGPQFIFQYYREEENGRGNFPPRFSGLQFPNYSSELNVNALELDDSALYLCASSWGQGTTEAFFGQGTRLTVV.

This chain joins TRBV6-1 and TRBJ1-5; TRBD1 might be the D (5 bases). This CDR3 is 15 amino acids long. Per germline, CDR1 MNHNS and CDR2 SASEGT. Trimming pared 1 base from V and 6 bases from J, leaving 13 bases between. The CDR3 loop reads CASSEGGHGGQPQHF. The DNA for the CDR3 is TGTGCCAGCAGTGAAGGGGGCCACGGCGGTCAGCCCCAGCATTTT.

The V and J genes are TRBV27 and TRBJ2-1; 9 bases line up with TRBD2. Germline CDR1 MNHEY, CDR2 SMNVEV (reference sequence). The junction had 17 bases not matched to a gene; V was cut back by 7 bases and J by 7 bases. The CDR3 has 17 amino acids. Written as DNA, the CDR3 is TGTGCCAGCACCCGAAAAACAGGGCTAGCGGGAAGGAATGAGCAGTTCTTC. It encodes CASTRKTGLAGRNEQFF.

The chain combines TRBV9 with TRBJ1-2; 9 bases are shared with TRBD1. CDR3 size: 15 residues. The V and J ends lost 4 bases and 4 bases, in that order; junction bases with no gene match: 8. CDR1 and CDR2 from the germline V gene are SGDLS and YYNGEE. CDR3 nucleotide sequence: TGTGCCAGCAGCTTATGGGACAGGGAAGCCTATGGCTACACCTTC. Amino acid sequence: CASSLWDREAYGYTF.

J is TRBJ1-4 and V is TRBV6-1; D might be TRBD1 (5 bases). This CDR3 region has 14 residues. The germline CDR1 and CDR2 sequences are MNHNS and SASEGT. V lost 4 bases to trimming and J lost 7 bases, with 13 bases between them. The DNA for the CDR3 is TGTGCCAGCAGTGCCCCGGCAGGGCTTGAAAAACTGTTTTTT. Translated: CASSAPAGLEKLFF.

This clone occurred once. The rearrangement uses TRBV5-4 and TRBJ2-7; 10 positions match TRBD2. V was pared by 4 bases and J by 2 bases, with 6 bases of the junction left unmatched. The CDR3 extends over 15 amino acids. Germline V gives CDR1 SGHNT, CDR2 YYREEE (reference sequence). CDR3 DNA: TGTGCCAGCAGCGTACAGCGGGAGGGGACCTACGAGCAGTACTTC. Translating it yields CASSVQREGTYEQYF.

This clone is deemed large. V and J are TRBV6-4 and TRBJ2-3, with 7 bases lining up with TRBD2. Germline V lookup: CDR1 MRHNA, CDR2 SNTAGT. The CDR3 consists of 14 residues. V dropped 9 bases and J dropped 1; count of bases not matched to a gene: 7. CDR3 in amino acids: CASSPSGGTDTQYF. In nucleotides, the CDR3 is TGTGCCAGTAGTCCTAGCGGAGGCACAGATACGCAGTATTTT.

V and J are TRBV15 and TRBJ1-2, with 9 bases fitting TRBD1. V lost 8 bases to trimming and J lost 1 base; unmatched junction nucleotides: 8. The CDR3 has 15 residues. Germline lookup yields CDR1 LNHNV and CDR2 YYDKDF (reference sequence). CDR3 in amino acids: CATFGLTGGNYGYTF. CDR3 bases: TGTGCCACCTTTGGTCTGACAGGGGGTAACTATGGCTACACCTTC. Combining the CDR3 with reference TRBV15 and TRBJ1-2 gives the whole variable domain DAMVIQNPRYQVTQFGKPVTLSCSQTLNHNVMYWYQQKSSQAPKLLFHYYDKDFNNEADTPDNFQSRRPNTSFCFLDIRSPGLGDTAMYLCATFGLTGGNYGYTFGSGTRLTVV.